This T cell receptor beta chain was sequenced in a study of OX40 agonist ivuxolimab in advanced cancers. Using immunoSEQ multiplex PCR, the repertoire was profiled, and TCRdb retains in-frame clones only, with some absent. The repertoire holds about 44,000 clones, with just under 95% as singletons. Germline values: CDR1 SQVTM, CDR2 ANQGSEA. Trimming took 5 bases from V and 6 from J, leaving 16 bases between them. CDR3 length equals 13 residues. The sequencing used CD4+ or CD8+ T cells sorted from blood, collected in a trial of the OX40 agonist ivuxolimab. The origin of this receptor is an adult with an advanced solid tumor such as melanoma, head and neck, liver or kidney cancer. J is TRBJ1-2 and V is TRBV29-1; D might be TRBD1 (5 bases). CDR3 amino acids: CSVPDGGGNGYTF. The CDR3 region has the DNA TGCAGCGTTCCTGACGGGGGTGGCAATGGCTACACCTTC. The whole variable domain, filled in from reference TRBV29-1 and TRBJ1-2, reads SAVISQKPSRDICQRGTSLTIQCQVDSQVTMMFWYRQQPGQSLTLIATANQGSEATYESGFVIDKFPISRPNLTFSTLTVSNMSPEDSSIYLCSVPDGGGNGYTFGSGTRLTVV.